Here is one T cell receptor beta chain with its context. This clonotype was counted a few times. No antigen is known for it. Base quality data are lacking; no much larger clone is found one base away. Ficoll-Paque density gradient centrifugation was used to isolate PBMCs. The data were obtained in a study of T-cell memory formation after mild COVID-19 (dated by TCRdb to the early 2020s). In the study overall: TCR sequence clusters from the two donors were found to be largely donor specific. In a couple of donors, T-cell clones that expanded and contracted after mild COVID-19 were followed by sequencing TCRalpha and TCRbeta repertoires longitudinally. Two young, previously healthy adult volunteers made up the cohort, one male and one female. Overall study results and their limits: Contracting CD4+ clones turned up mainly in the CM and EM memory subsets, whereas EMRA was where CD8+ clones were enriched. Only two mild cases were covered in the study, and larger cohorts including severe cases with pre-infection samples were considered necessary. Clones that contracted from day 15 to 85 showed balanced CD4/CD8 phenotypes, whereas a second wave of clones that expanded from day 15 to 37 leaned towards CD4+. Whether the second-wave clones peaking on day 37 were SARS-CoV-2 specific was not confirmed. Some responding clones were found in pre-infection memory, which suggests that pre-existing cross-reactive memory T cells took part in the SARS-CoV-2 response.

Sequenced using an Illumina NovaSeq 6000. TCRalpha and TCRbeta cDNA libraries were constructed by 5'RACE with constant-segment primers, with sample barcodes and unique molecular identifiers being introduced. RNA was extracted from every sample with Trizol reagent. Libraries were amplified in two PCR steps, with a second sample barcode and Illumina TruSeq adapters added in the second step. Sequencing of the libraries was done on an Illumina NovaSeq, producing 2 x 150 bp paired-end reads. On the authors' methods: With migec v1.2.7, reads were demultiplexed and then collapsed into UMI-guided consensus sequences. With mixcr v2.1.11, UMI consensuses were aligned to TRA and TRB V and J templates and assembled into clonotypes. Expanded or contracted clonotypes were those called significant by both edgeR and NoisET, with noise models trained on biological replicates. For edgeR calls, the thresholds were a false discovery rate-adjusted p below 0.01 and a log2 fold-change of 1. As an exploratory analysis of dynamics, max-normalized trajectories of the 1000 most abundant clonotypes were examined with PCA combined with hierarchical clustering. The CD4 or CD8 phenotype of responding clones was assigned using the separately sequenced CD4+ and CD8+ repertoires. TCRdb redid the processing of the public reads, applying fastp at Q25 and MiXCR, and retained in-frame beta chains. For every CDR3 protein sequence, its rows merge into one entry that carries the most common genes and DNA. TCRdb's processing, not the authors', yielded these V and J calls. The sample table records about 62,000 distinct CDR3 sequences; less than 9.5% of these occur just once. Approximately 1.1% of the sample goes to the ten largest clones.

CDR1 and CDR2 are drawn from the germline V gene (reference sequence): GTSNPN, SVGIG. After removal of 6 bases from V and 4 bases from J, the junction retains 7 bases not matched to a gene. Reading from cysteine to phenylalanine, the CDR3 counts 13 amino acids. The entry retains the CDR3 DNA only, 39 bases that are in frame from base 1. The rearranged chain carries TRBV30 and TRBJ2-5; TRBD1 fits 8 bases in the junction. This clonotype was sampled from a man between 18 and 29 years old who had mild COVID-19 (a few samples of this study predate the infection). The sample titles of this study are shuffled in the database, so cell type and time point are left out; the donor was told from shared clones. Sequencing input: PBMCs or a T cell subset sorted from them (not recorded which). The DNA is TGTGCCTGCGAGGACAGGGCGGGAGAGACCCAGTACTTC. Translated, it reads CACEDRAGETQYF.